The next 21 T cell receptor beta chains were all read from a single sample in a study of CD8 T cells in ankylosing spondylitis. TCRdb analysed the 5' RACE reads with MiXCR anew, one entry per CDR3 protein. The table records over 25,000 distinct CDR3 sequences, 13% to 15% of them present only once. Material for sequencing was blood. Source of these receptors: a male donor with ankylosing spondylitis or in good health (not recorded which).

This clonotype was detected a few times. The chain has TRBV6-5 and TRBJ2-2; TRBD1 matches 9 bases. The CDR3 contains 14 residues. With 5 bases clipped from V and 5 bases from J, the junction kept 3 bases outside the gene matches. Per the germline V gene, CDR1 is MNHEY and CDR2 is SVGAGI. The DNA of the CDR3 is TGTGCCAGCAGTCCACAGGGGGCGACCGGGGAGCTGTTTTTT. Translation: CASSPQGATGELFF.

The chain joins TRBV19 to TRBJ2-5; D possibly corresponds to TRBD2 (5 bases). V shed 5 bases and J shed 5 bases, with 18 bases lying between them. Looked up from germline, CDR1 is LNHDA and CDR2 is SQIVND (reference sequence). The CDR3 covers 15 residues. CDR3 amino acids: CASSPPGHSGETQYF. The CDR3 DNA is TGTGCCAGTAGTCCCCCCGGGCATTCGGGGGAGACCCAGTACTTC.

V and J are TRBV13 and TRBJ1-4; no firm D call. CDR3 length: 16 residues. Germline V gene data show CDR1 as PRHDT and CDR2 as FYEKMQ (reference sequence). Trimming stripped 0 bases from V and 4 bases from J, with 12 bases between. The CDR3 DNA reads TGTGCCAGCAGCTTAGGGGCCCAGCGGAATAATGAAAAACTGTTTTTT. Translation gives CASSLGAQRNNEKLFF.

The V and J genes are TRBV20-1 and TRBJ1-1, with a weak D call TRBD1 (5 bases). There are 14 residues in the CDR3. Trimming pared 2 bases from V and 3 bases from J, leaving 13 bases between. Germline V gene lookup returns CDR1 DFQATT and CDR2 SNEGSKA (reference sequence). The CDR3 nucleotides read TGCAGTGCTAGAAACACCGGAGGGGACACTGAAGCTTTCTTT. This gives the protein CSARNTGGDTEAFF.

This clonotype was counted between two and nine times. V and J are TRBV29-1 and TRBJ2-1, with unresolved D. The CDR3 runs 10 residues. Looked up from germline, CDR1 is SQVTM and CDR2 is ANQGSEA. Deletions cut 4 bases from V and 6 bases from J, with 4 bases between. The CDR3 DNA sequence: TGCAGCGTTGGGGGCAATGAGCAGTTCTTC. This translates into CSVGGNEQFF.

A few counts support this clonotype. The rearrangement joins TRBV29-1 to TRBJ1-2; D is perhaps TRBD1 (6 bases). CDR1 is SQVTM and CDR2 is ANQGSEA in the germline V gene. This CDR3 comprises 12 residues. V dropped 8 bases and J dropped 4 bases, with 14 bases sitting between them. The CDR3 here is CSFGGNGYGYTF. The CDR3 DNA is TGCAGCTTTGGGGGCAACGGCTATGGCTACACCTTC.

This clonotype came up a few times. The chain couples TRBV28 to TRBJ2-1; no definite D call. This CDR3 spans 16 amino acids. The germline V gene has CDR1 MDHEN and CDR2 SYDVKM. Trimming removed 5 bases from V and 4 bases from J, with 18 bases in between. The CDR3 DNA sequence: TGTGCCAGCAGTGGATTACGTACAAGGTCGTACAATGAGCAGTTCTTC. Its protein product is CASSGLRTRSYNEQFF.

In this sample, this clonotype turned up a few times. V gene TRBV20-1 combines with J gene TRBJ2-2; 12 bases line up with TRBD1. This CDR3 has 15 residues. V shed 2 bases and J 7 bases; nucleotides not matched to a gene: 5. Germline V gene sequence: CDR1 DFQATT, CDR2 SNEGSKA (reference sequence). The CDR3 reads CSARPGQGADGELFF. The CDR3 coding sequence is TGCAGTGCTAGACCGGGACAGGGGGCGGACGGGGAGCTGTTTTTT.

The chain is built from TRBV7-3 and TRBJ2-1; the match to TRBD2 covers 7 bases. Losses at the gene ends were 7 bases for V and 9 bases for J; bases not matched to a gene: 9. From germline, CDR1 is SGHTA and CDR2 FQGTGA. This CDR3 has 13 amino acids. CDR3 in DNA: TGTGCCAGCACTATTACTGGGGGGGGTGAGCAGTTCTTC. This codes for CASTITGGGEQFF.

This clonotype was picked up a small number of times. The chain carries TRBV9 and TRBJ2-3; TRBD2 is a possible D gene (5 bases). Germline CDR1 and CDR2: SGDLS and YYNGEE. The CDR3 sequence is 14 residues long. Trimming cost V 3 bases and J 1 base, with 9 bases left between them. The CDR3 region has the DNA TGTGCCAGCAGCGGCGGCGGGCGCACAGATACGCAGTATTTT. This gives the protein CASSGGGRTDTQYF.

The sample holds a few counts of this clonotype. V usage is TRBV12-3 or TRBV12-4 and J usage is TRBJ2-1; possibly TRBD2 for D (5 bases). The V end was cut by 2 bases, the J end by 9 bases, with 11 bases between. The CDR3 runs to 13 residues. CDR3 sequence (DNA): TGTGCCAGCAGTTTACCGGGAACGAGTGAGCAGTTCTTC. It specifies CASSLPGTSEQFF.

At least ten counts were recorded for this clonotype. CDR3 amino acids: CASSSSWDRGDIQYF. CDR3 nucleotide sequence: TGTGCCAGCAGTTCCAGTTGGGACAGGGGTGACATTCAGTACTTC. V gene TRBV12-3 or TRBV12-4 combines with J gene TRBJ2-4, with 10 bases matching TRBD1. The CDR3 spans 15 residues. The V gene end was trimmed by 4 bases and the J gene end by 8 bases; junction bases not matched to a gene: 8.

This chain uses TRBV9 with TRBJ2-3; TRBD2 aligns across 7 bases. The CDR3 is 15 residues long. Germline CDR1 SGDLS, CDR2 YYNGEE. J gave up 0 bases and V 3 bases, and 4 bases lay outside the gene matches. In DNA form, the CDR3 reads TGTGCCAGCAGCGGTACTAGCGCGAGCACAGATACGCAGTATTTT. Amino acid sequence: CASSGTSASTDTQYF. Full variable domain (remainder filled in from reference TRBV9 and TRBJ2-3): DSGVTQTPKHLITATGQRVTLRCSPRSGDLSVYWYQQSLDQGLQFLIQYYNGEERAKGNILERFSAQQFPDLHSELNLSSLELGDSALYFCASSGTSASTDTQYFGPGTRLTVL.

The V and J genes are TRBV20-1 and TRBJ1-4; D is unclear. Germline V gives CDR1 DFQATT, CDR2 SNEGSKA (reference sequence). This CDR3 contains 11 residues. Trimming took 6 bases from V and 6 from J, leaving 8 bases between them. The chain's CDR3 is CSALEYEKLFF. CDR3 nucleotides: TGCAGTGCCCTAGAGTATGAAAAACTGTTTTTT.

The table lists this clonotype with a few counts. This chain connects TRBV27 to TRBJ2-1; 7 nucleotides match TRBD2. CDR3 length: 15 residues. Germline CDR1 is MNHEY and CDR2 is SMNVEV (reference sequence). J was trimmed by 8 bases and V by 4 bases; bases with no gene match: 11. The CDR3, as DNA: TGTGCCAGCAGTTCGAGGCCCGTGGGAGGGCATGAGCAGTTCTTC. Translation gives CASSSRPVGGHEQFF.

This rearrangement joins TRBV28 to TRBJ2-1; 9 bases map to TRBD1. V was pared by 3 bases and J by 14 bases, with 2 bases of the junction left unmatched. The CDR3 runs 11 residues. Looked up from germline, CDR1 is MDHEN and CDR2 is SYDVKM. CDR3 residues: CASSLRDREFF. In DNA, the CDR3 is TGTGCCAGCAGTTTGCGGGACAGGGAGTTCTTC.

The chain has TRBV4-3 and TRBJ2-2, with a weak D call TRBD2 (6 bases). The CDR3 is 15 amino acids. Germline V gene data show CDR1 as LGHNA and CDR2 as YSLEER. V was clipped by 4 bases and J by 1 base, with 10 bases between them. The CDR3 reads CASSPGLQNTGELFF. The CDR3 bases are TGCGCCAGCAGCCCGGGACTTCAGAACACCGGGGAGCTGTTTTTT.

This clonotype was seen only a few times. The chain employs TRBV28 and TRBJ1-1; 7 bases fit TRBD1. This CDR3 comprises 15 residues. The trim removed 5 bases at V and 1 base at J, leaving 7 bases unmatched. Germline CDR1 is MDHEN and CDR2 is SYDVKM. The CDR3 bases are TGTGCCAGCAGTCCTCTCGACAGGGAGAACACTGAAGCTTTCTTT. Encoded protein: CASSPLDRENTEAFF. The full variable domain, completed using reference TRBV28 and TRBJ1-1, is DVKVTQSSRYLVKRTGEKVFLECVQDMDHENMFWYRQDPGLGLRLIYFSYDVKMKEKGDIPEGYSVSREKKERFSLILESASTNQTSMYLCASSPLDRENTEAFFGQGTRLTVV.

The chain couples TRBV14 to TRBJ2-2; D uncertain. The V gene lost 1 base and the J gene lost 9 bases, with 9 bases spanning the gap. The CDR3 is 13 residues long. The germline V gene has CDR1 SGHDN and CDR2 FVKESK. In DNA, the CDR3 is TGTGCCAGCAGCCAAGTTGATGCCCGGGAGCTGTTTTTT. Translated, it gives CASSQVDARELFF. Full variable domain (rest looked up from reference TRBV14 and TRBJ2-2): EAGVTQFPSHSVIEKGQTVTLRCDPISGHDNLYWYRRVMGKEIKFLLHFVKESKQDESGMPNNRFLAERTGGTYSTLKVQPAELEDSGVYFCASSQVDARELFFGEGSRLTVL.

The table lists this clonotype with a few counts. The rearrangement links TRBV29-1 to TRBJ2-1; possibly TRBD2 for D (5 bases). The germline V gene has CDR1 SQVTM and CDR2 ANQGSEA. The CDR3 totals 11 residues. Trimming cost V 7 bases and J 5 bases, with 9 bases left between them. Here the CDR3 reads CSGGADNEQFF. CDR3 DNA sequence: TGCAGCGGAGGAGCGGACAATGAGCAGTTCTTC.

Of note for this clonotype: The germline gene is not matched at one end of the junction; a read error may be the cause. The rearrangement uses TRBV12-5 and TRBJ1-1, with a possible D match to TRBD1 (5 bases). The CDR3 length is 11 residues. Germline loops: CDR1 LGHNT, CDR2 FRNRAP. The CDR3, as DNA: TGTGGTAGTGGTTTGGTGACCGTAGGACATTTT. It is translated as CGSGLVTVGHF. The full variable domain, rest sourced from reference TRBV12-5 and TRBJ1-1, is DARVTQTPRHKVTEMGQEVTMRCQPILGHNTVFWYRQTMMQGLELLAYFRNRAPLDDSGMPKDRFSAEMPDATLATLKIQPSEPRDSAVYFCGSGLVTVGHFGQGTRLTVV.